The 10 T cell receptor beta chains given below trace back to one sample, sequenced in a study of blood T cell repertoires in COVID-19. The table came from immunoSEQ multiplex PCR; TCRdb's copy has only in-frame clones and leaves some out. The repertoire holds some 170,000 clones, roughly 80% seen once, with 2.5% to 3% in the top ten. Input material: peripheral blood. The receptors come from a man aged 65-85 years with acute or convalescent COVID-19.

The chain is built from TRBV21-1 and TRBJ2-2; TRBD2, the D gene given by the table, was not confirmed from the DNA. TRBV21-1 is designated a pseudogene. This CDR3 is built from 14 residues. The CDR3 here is CASPKIGATGELFF. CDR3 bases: TGTGCCAGCCCTAAAATAGGAGCGACCGGGGAGCTGTTTTTT.

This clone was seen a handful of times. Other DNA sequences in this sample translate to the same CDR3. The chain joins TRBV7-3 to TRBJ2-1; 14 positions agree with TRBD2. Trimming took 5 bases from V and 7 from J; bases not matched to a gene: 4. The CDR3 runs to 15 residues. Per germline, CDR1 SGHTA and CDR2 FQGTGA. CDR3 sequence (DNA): TGTGCCAGCAGCCGGGGACTAGCGGGAGTGAATGAGCAGTTCTTC. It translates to CASSRGLAGVNEQFF.

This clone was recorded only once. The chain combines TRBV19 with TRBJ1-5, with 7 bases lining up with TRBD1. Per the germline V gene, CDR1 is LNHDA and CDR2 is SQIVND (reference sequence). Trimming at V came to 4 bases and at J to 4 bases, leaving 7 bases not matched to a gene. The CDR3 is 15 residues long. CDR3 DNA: TGTGCCAGTAGTAGTCAGCCACAGGGGAATCAGCCCCAGCATTTT. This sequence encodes CASSSQPQGNQPQHF.

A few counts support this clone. CDR3 sequence (DNA): TGTGCCAGCAGCAAGACTAGCGGACCCTACGAGCAGTACTTC. Its protein is CASSKTSGPYEQYF. The V call is TRBV7-2, the J call TRBJ2-7; the match to TRBD2 covers 9 bases. The trim removed 5 bases at V and 2 bases at J, leaving 4 bases unmatched. The CDR3 runs 14 residues. Germline V CDR1 and CDR2: SGHTA, FQGNSA.

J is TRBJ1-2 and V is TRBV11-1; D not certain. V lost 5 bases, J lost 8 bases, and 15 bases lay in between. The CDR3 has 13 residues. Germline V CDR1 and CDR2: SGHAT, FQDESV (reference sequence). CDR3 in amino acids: CASSARAATGYTF. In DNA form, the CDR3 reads TGTGCCAGCAGCGCGAGGGCGGCTACAGGCTACACCTTC.

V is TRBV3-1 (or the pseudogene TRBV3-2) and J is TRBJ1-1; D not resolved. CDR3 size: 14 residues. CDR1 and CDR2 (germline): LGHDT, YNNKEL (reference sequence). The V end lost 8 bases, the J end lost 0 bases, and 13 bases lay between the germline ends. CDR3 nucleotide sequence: TGTGCCAGCGGAGGAGGGAACATGAACACTGAAGCTTTCTTT. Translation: CASGGGNMNTEAFF.

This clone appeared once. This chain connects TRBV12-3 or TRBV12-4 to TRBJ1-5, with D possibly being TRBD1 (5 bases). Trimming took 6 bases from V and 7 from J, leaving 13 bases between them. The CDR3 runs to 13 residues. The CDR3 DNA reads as TGTGCCAGCAGCGTAAGCAGGGTCCAGCCCCAGCATTTT. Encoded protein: CASSVSRVQPQHF.

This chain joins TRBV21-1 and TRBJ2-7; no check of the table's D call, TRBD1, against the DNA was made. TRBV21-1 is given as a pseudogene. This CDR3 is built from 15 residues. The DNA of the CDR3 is TGTGCCAGCAGCAAAAGAGACCAGGGCTCCTACGAGCAGTACTTC. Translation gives CASSKRDQGSYEQYF.

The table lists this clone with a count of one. CDR3 sequence (DNA): TGTGCCAGCAGCCTCTCTTCAGATACGCAGTATTTT. It is translated as CASSLSSDTQYF. This chain joins TRBV5-4 and TRBJ2-3; D is ambiguous. Trimming left V 4 bases short and J 4 bases short, with 7 bases between. This CDR3 is built from 12 residues. In germline, CDR1 is SGHNT, CDR2 YYREEE (reference sequence). The full variable domain, in which reference TRBV5-4 and TRBJ2-3 provide the parts outside the CDR3, is ETGVTQSPTHLIKTRGQQVTLRCSSQSGHNTVSWYQQALGQGPQFIFQYYREEENGRGNFPPRFSGLQFPNYSSELNVNALELDDSALYLCASSLSSDTQYFGPGTRLTVL.

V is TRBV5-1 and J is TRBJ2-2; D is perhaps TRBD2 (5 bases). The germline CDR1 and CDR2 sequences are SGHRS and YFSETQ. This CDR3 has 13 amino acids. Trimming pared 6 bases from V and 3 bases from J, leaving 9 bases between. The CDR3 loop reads CASTGLYTGELFF. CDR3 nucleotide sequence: TGCGCCAGCACCGGACTTTACACCGGGGAGCTGTTTTTT.